Following are 20 T cell receptor beta chains from one sample sequenced in a study of post-analysis software for immune sequencing data. cDNA libraries of TCR beta carried unique molecular identifiers. TCRdb redid the calling of the PCR reads with MiXCR, one entry per CDR3 protein. The table has 450,000 or so distinct CDR3 sequences, roughly 45% seen once. Regarding the study as a whole: Five or six TRBV segments, TRBV5-6, TRBV5-1 and TRBV20-1 among them, were found more frequent in patients than controls.

These receptors are not linked to any known antigen. The material sequenced was blood. These receptors all stem from a girl under 18 with multiple sclerosis.

The CDR3 is CASSPSWGSSGNTIYF. The CDR3 DNA reads TGTGCCAGCAGCCCTTCCTGGGGAAGCTCTGGAAACACCATATATTTT. The rearrangement uses TRBV7-2 and TRBJ1-3; D gene unclear. The V and J ends lost 5 bases and 0 bases respectively, with 14 bases between them. Germline values: CDR1 SGHTA, CDR2 FQGNSA. The CDR3 has 16 residues.

The rearrangement links TRBV28 to TRBJ2-3; D might be TRBD1 (5 bases). Germline CDR1 and CDR2: MDHEN and SYDVKM. V lost 6 bases, J lost 6 bases, and 10 bases lay in between. The CDR3 has 12 amino acids. The CDR3 region is CASRGQMDTQYF. The CDR3 DNA is TGTGCCAGCAGAGGACAAATGGATACGCAGTATTTT.

V gene TRBV28 combines with J gene TRBJ2-2; a weak D match, TRBD2 (6 bases). The V gene's germline CDR1 is MDHEN and CDR2 SYDVKM. Trimming stripped 2 bases from V and 4 bases from J, with 17 bases between. The CDR3 sequence is 17 residues long. CDR3 in DNA: TGTGCCAGCAGTTTAGTTCAATCGGCGGGATTCACCGGGGAGCTGTTTTTT. This translates into CASSLVQSAGFTGELFF.

The rearrangement links TRBV11-2 to TRBJ2-5, with TRBD2 identical over 12 bases. The CDR3 is 18 amino acids. CDR1 is SGHAT and CDR2 is FQNNGV in the germline V gene. V was pared by 0 bases and J by 5 bases, with 10 bases of the junction left unmatched. The CDR3 sequence: CASSLDLLAGGLGETQYF. CDR3 DNA sequence: TGTGCCAGCAGCTTAGATCTGCTAGCGGGAGGGCTCGGGGAGACCCAGTACTTC. Drawing the rest from reference TRBV11-2 and TRBJ2-5, the complete variable domain is EAGVAQSPRYKIIEKRQSVAFWCNPISGHATLYWYQQILGQGPKLLIQFQNNGVVDDSQLPKDRFSAERLKGVDSTLKIQPAKLEDSAVYLCASSLDLLAGGLGETQYFGPGTRLLVL.

V gene TRBV27 combines with J gene TRBJ2-7; 8 bases map to TRBD1. The germline V gene encodes CDR1 MNHEY and CDR2 SMNVEV (reference sequence). Trimming at V came to 8 bases and at J to 0 bases, leaving 6 bases not matched to a gene. The CDR3 length is 14 residues. CDR3 in DNA: TGTGCCAGCGGTGCCGGGACAGGCTCCTACGAGCAGTACTTC. This sequence encodes CASGAGTGSYEQYF.

The V gene is TRBV7-8, the J gene TRBJ2-3; D not certain. The germline V and J ends were trimmed by 1 base and 0 bases, with 11 bases remaining between them. Germline V gene sequence: CDR1 SGHVS, CDR2 FQNEAQ. The CDR3 is 16 residues long. DNA for the CDR3: TGTGCCAGCAGCTTAGAGTGGGCCTCCAGCACAGATACGCAGTATTTT. Encoded protein: CASSLEWASSTDTQYF.

V and J are TRBV12-3 or TRBV12-4 and TRBJ2-3, with TRBD2 identical over 9 bases. This CDR3 is 17 amino acids long. Trimming cost V 6 bases and J 3 bases; bases outside gene matches: 13. The CDR3 region has the DNA TGTGCCAGCAGGGCCCCCTTGGCGGGAGGGAGAACAGATACGCAGTATTTT. As protein: CASRAPLAGGRTDTQYF.

The chain joins TRBV29-1 to TRBJ2-7, with D unclear. Trimming stripped 3 bases from V and 0 bases from J, with 6 bases between. Germline-derived CDR1 and CDR2 are SQVTM and ANQGSEA. CDR3 size: 12 residues. The CDR3 nucleotides read TGCAGCGTTGAGAAGGACTCCTACGAGCAGTACTTC. Translating it yields CSVEKDSYEQYF.

V and J are TRBV7-3 and TRBJ1-6, with 7 bases fitting TRBD1. V shed 4 bases, J shed 9 bases, and the junction held 3 bases outside the gene matches. CDR1 and CDR2 (germline): SGHTA, FQGTGA. The CDR3 totals 13 residues. CDR3 in DNA: TGTGCCAGCAGCTCGACAGGGTCTTCACCCCTCCACTTT. Protein product: CASSSTGSSPLHF.

This clonotype has only a few counts. The chain is built from TRBV24-1 and TRBJ2-1; 11 bases fit TRBD2. This CDR3 region has 14 residues. Germline V gene lookup returns CDR1 KGHDR and CDR2 SFDVKD. The V gene end was trimmed by 6 bases and the J gene end by 7 bases; junction bases not matched to a gene: 4. The chain's CDR3 is CATSTSGRHNEQFF. CDR3 sequence (DNA): TGTGCCACCAGTACTAGCGGGAGACATAATGAGCAGTTCTTC.

There are a few counts of this clonotype. The rearrangement uses TRBV12-3 or TRBV12-4 and TRBJ1-2; D perhaps matches TRBD1 (5 bases). CDR3 size: 13 residues. Trimming removed 3 bases from V and 4 bases from J, with 9 bases in between. The CDR3 reads CASSFSRAYGYTF. CDR3 DNA: TGTGCCAGCAGTTTTTCCAGGGCCTATGGCTACACCTTC.

Concerning this clonotype itself: The germline gene is not matched at one end of the junction; a read error may be the cause. The CDR3 loop reads CASSLLGEGSTIYF. Here the CDR3 DNA reads TGTGCCAGCAGTCTACTGGGGGAGGGAAGCACCATATATTTT. J is TRBJ1-3 and V is TRBV6-5; tentatively, D is TRBD1 (5 bases). CDR1 and CDR2 from the germline V gene are MNHEY and SVGAGI. CDR3 length: 14 residues.

This clonotype was picked up a small number of times. The V gene is TRBV12-3 or TRBV12-4, the J gene TRBJ1-5; 9 nucleotides agree with TRBD1. The CDR3 extends over 15 amino acids. After removal of 6 bases from V and 5 bases from J, the junction contained 8 bases not matched to a gene. The CDR3 sequence is CASRTTGTGYQPQHF. CDR3 DNA: TGTGCCAGCAGGACCACCGGGACAGGGTATCAGCCCCAGCATTTT.

The sample holds a few counts of this clonotype. V gene TRBV9 combines with J gene TRBJ2-3, with unresolved D. Germline loops: CDR1 SGDLS, CDR2 YYNGEE. The CDR3 extends over 13 amino acids. Trimming stripped 4 bases from V and 1 base from J, with 7 bases between. The CDR3 bases are TGTGCCAGCAGCACCTTGGGCACAGATACGCAGTATTTT. Translation: CASSTLGTDTQYF.

This chain joins TRBV24-1 and TRBJ2-5; TRBD2 matches at 9 bases. The CDR3 runs to 16 residues. Germline V gives CDR1 KGHDR, CDR2 SFDVKD. V was clipped by 9 bases and J by 11 bases; unmatched bases: 21. This CDR3 reads CATGLPGGRANNGQYF. The CDR3 nucleotides read TGTGCCACCGGCCTACCTGGCGGGAGGGCGAATAATGGGCAGTACTTC.

This clonotype was detected a few times. The chain couples TRBV4-1 to TRBJ1-4, with D perhaps matching TRBD1 (5 bases). V dropped 1 base and J dropped 2 bases, with 11 bases sitting between them. Germline V lookup: CDR1 MGHRA, CDR2 YSYEKL. The CDR3 length is 16 residues. The CDR3 sequence: CASSQGPGTTNEKLFF. In DNA, the CDR3 is TGCGCCAGCAGCCAAGGCCCAGGGACCACTAATGAAAAACTGTTTTTT.

This clonotype turned up a few times. The chain recombines TRBV7-2 with TRBJ2-7, with TRBD2 matching over 13 bases. The CDR3 totals 14 residues. From germline, CDR1 is SGHTA and CDR2 FQGNSA. Trimming took 5 bases from V and 12 from J; bases not matched to a gene: 10. CDR3 in amino acids: CASSPRLAGGVPYF. The CDR3 coding sequence is TGTGCCAGCAGCCCTAGACTAGCGGGAGGAGTTCCGTACTTC.

The chain links TRBV20-1 to TRBJ2-3; D perhaps matches TRBD1 (5 bases). Trimming removed 6 bases from V and 0 bases from J, with 16 bases in between. Germline lookup yields CDR1 DFQATT and CDR2 SNEGSKA (reference sequence). This CDR3 has 15 residues. The CDR3 coding sequence is TGCAGTGCCCCTGGACGGACAACTAGCACAGATACGCAGTATTTT. Amino acid sequence: CSAPGRTTSTDTQYF.

The chain carries TRBV29-1 and TRBJ2-6; the D is unclear. Germline loops: CDR1 SQVTM, CDR2 ANQGSEA. This CDR3 region has 14 residues. V was clipped by 3 bases and J by 4 bases, with 10 bases between them. The CDR3 DNA sequence: TGCAGCGTTGATAGGGCGAGCGGGGCCAACGTCCTGACTTTC. Translation: CSVDRASGANVLTF.

This chain joins TRBV7-3 and TRBJ2-7; 10 positions agree with TRBD2. J was trimmed by 3 bases and V by 3 bases; bases with no gene match: 5. This CDR3 has 15 residues. The germline CDR1 and CDR2 sequences are SGHTA and FQGTGA. CDR3 nucleotides: TGTGCCAGCAGCTTTGTAGCGGGAGGAAACTACGAGCAGTACTTC. Residues: CASSFVAGGNYEQYF.